This TCR beta chain is drawn from a study of blood T cell repertoires in COVID-19. Study background: The United States, Italy and Spain provided the acute and convalescent COVID-19 samples. T cells, B-cell-depleted T cells, or PBMCs provided the cDNA or gDNA that served as material.

There are 18 residues in the CDR3. The trim removed 2 bases at V and 3 bases at J, leaving 10 bases unmatched. Germline CDR1 reads LGHNA; CDR2 reads YNFKEQ. Authors' data handling: Estimation of nucleated cell counts relied on the amplification of reference gene primers. Using immunoSEQ multiplex PCR, the repertoire was profiled, and TCRdb retains in-frame clones only, with some absent. V and J calls and clone size are given by that table; D and trimming were obtained from the DNA. The table includes about 50,000 clones, 80% to 95% detected once. This chain links TRBV4-2 with TRBJ2-3, with 11 bases lining up with TRBD2. The sample taken for sequencing was peripheral blood. The sequence came from a man in his forties or fifties with active COVID-19. CDR3 nucleotide sequence: TGTGCCAGCAGCCAAAGCTTAGCGGGGGGGTCTAATACAGATACGCAGTATTTT. Its protein is CASSQSLAGGSNTDTQYF.